These 30 T cell receptor beta chains were all obtained from the same sample, sequenced in a study of shared clonotypes between healthy human individuals. Some clones are missing from TCRdb's copy, which holds only in-frame ones; the method was immunoSEQ multiplex PCR. The repertoire includes 2 million to 2.5 million clones, approximately 96% of them detected once, and 0.1% to 0.15% sits in the top ten. Source material: naive CD4+ T cells sorted from blood. Subset here: CD45RA+ positively selected. These receptors were taken from a man aged 18 to 35 in good health.

The chain is built from TRBV19 and TRBJ2-3, with a possible D match to TRBD1 (6 bases). The V end lost 5 bases, the J end lost 2 bases, and 14 bases lay between the germline ends. The CDR3 runs to 15 residues. Germline V gives CDR1 LNHDA, CDR2 SQIVND (reference sequence). The CDR3 sequence: CASSPQDSFTDTQYF. The DNA for the CDR3 is TGTGCCAGTAGTCCTCAGGACAGCTTCACAGATACGCAGTATTTT. The whole variable domain, remainder taken from reference TRBV19 and TRBJ2-3, is DGGITQSPKYLFRKEGQNVTLSCEQNLNHDAMYWYRQDPGQGLRLIYYSQIVNDFQKGDIAEGYSVSREKKESFPLTVTSAQKNPTAFYLCASSPQDSFTDTQYFGPGTRLTVL.

In nucleotides, the CDR3 is TGTGCCAGCAGCTTGGGGACAGGGCTTTACTCTGGAAACACCATATATTTT. Protein product: CASSLGTGLYSGNTIYF. The chain employs TRBV5-6 and TRBJ1-3; TRBD1 matches at 8 bases. This CDR3 contains 17 residues. CDR1 and CDR2 from the germline V gene are SGHDT and YYEEEE. V trimming: 0 bases; J trimming: 0 bases; junction bases outside the gene matches: 5.

The chain recombines TRBV6-5 with TRBJ1-2; D gene uncertain. The ends were cut back, 7 bases at V and 3 bases at J, with 12 bases in the middle. Germline values: CDR1 MNHEY, CDR2 SVGAGI. The CDR3 loop spans 13 amino acids. DNA of the CDR3: TGTGCCAGCACAACTCCGGGGTACTATGGCTACACCTTC. This codes for CASTTPGYYGYTF.

The chain is built from TRBV15 and TRBJ2-7; D is possibly TRBD1 (6 bases). The germline gives CDR1 LNHNV, CDR2 YYDKDF (reference sequence). V lost 0 bases to trimming and J lost 2 bases, with 11 bases between them. CDR3 length: 15 amino acids. CDR3 in DNA: TGTGCCACCAGCAGAGAAGTTAACAGGGCCTACGAGCAGTACTTC. It yields the protein CATSREVNRAYEQYF. The entire variable domain, with the rest obtained from reference TRBV15 and TRBJ2-7, is as follows: DAMVIQNPRYQVTQFGKPVTLSCSQTLNHNVMYWYQQKSSQAPKLLFHYYDKDFNNEADTPDNFQSRRPNTSFCFLDIRSPGLGDTAMYLCATSREVNRAYEQYFGPGTRLTVT.

This clone was seen once. The chain employs TRBV25-1 and TRBJ1-1; no clear D. This CDR3 contains 12 residues. Per germline, CDR1 MGHDK and CDR2 SYGVNS. The V gene lost 3 bases and the J gene lost 7 bases, with 9 bases spanning the gap. This chain's CDR3 is CASSDRTLEAFF. The CDR3 DNA follows: TGTGCCAGCAGTGACCGGACCCTTGAAGCTTTCTTT.

The chain links TRBV7-2 to TRBJ2-5; perhaps TRBD2 as D (6 bases). The CDR3 is 14 amino acids. Trimming shortened V by 5 bases and J by 7 bases, and 17 bases separated the two germline ends. The germline gives CDR1 SGHTA, CDR2 FQGNSA. CDR3 region: CASSGGGLQRTQYF. CDR3 nucleotides: TGTGCCAGCAGCGGTGGGGGACTGCAGCGGACCCAGTACTTC.

This sequence joins TRBV5-1 and TRBJ2-7; 9 positions agree with TRBD1. This CDR3 has 16 residues. In germline, CDR1 is SGHRS, CDR2 YFSETQ. V lost 1 base and J lost 2; bases outside the gene matches: 7. The CDR3: CASSLLAGQGTYEQYF. The CDR3 DNA reads as TGCGCCAGCAGCTTGTTGGCGGGACAGGGAACCTACGAGCAGTACTTC.

This chain links TRBV6-1 with TRBJ1-1; TRBD1 is a possible D gene (6 bases). This CDR3 has 17 residues. Germline loops: CDR1 MNHNS, CDR2 SASEGT. Trimming left V 4 bases short and J 0 bases short, with 18 bases between. The CDR3 coding sequence is TGTGCCAGCAGTGCTCCCTCCGGGACACTATTGAACACTGAAGCTTTCTTT. Residues: CASSAPSGTLLNTEAFF.

This sequence joins TRBV2 and TRBJ2-7; 8 positions agree with TRBD2. CDR3 size: 15 residues. The junction had 7 bases not matched to a gene; V was cut back by 3 bases and J by 3 bases. The germline CDR1 and CDR2 sequences are SNHLY and FYNNEI. The CDR3, as DNA: TGTGCCAGCAGTGATCCTCGGGGGGGTGGCTACGAGCAGTACTTC. Amino acid sequence: CASSDPRGGGYEQYF.

V gene TRBV11-2 combines with J gene TRBJ2-5, with TRBD2 matching 9 bases. The ends lost 2 bases at V and 2 bases at J; junction bases unmatched: 6. The CDR3 runs 16 residues. CDR1 and CDR2 from the germline V gene are SGHAT and FQNNGV. The CDR3 protein is CASSLNLAGGQETQYF. CDR3 nucleotides: TGTGCCAGCAGCTTAAATCTGGCGGGGGGGCAAGAGACCCAGTACTTC. Using reference TRBV11-2 and TRBJ2-5 for the parts outside the CDR3, the full variable domain is EAGVAQSPRYKIIEKRQSVAFWCNPISGHATLYWYQQILGQGPKLLIQFQNNGVVDDSQLPKDRFSAERLKGVDSTLKIQPAKLEDSAVYLCASSLNLAGGQETQYFGPGTRLLVL.

The J gene is TRBJ2-5, the V gene TRBV30; perhaps TRBD2 as D (5 bases). The V and J ends lost 2 bases and 1 base respectively, with 20 bases between them. CDR1 GTSNPN and CDR2 SVGIG come from the germline V gene (reference sequence). The CDR3 runs 17 residues. In nucleotides, the CDR3 is TGTGCCTGGAGTAGGGAGTTTGGGAGTGCCCCCCAAGAGACCCAGTACTTC. This codes for CAWSREFGSAPQETQYF. Variable domain in full (rest from reference TRBV30 and TRBJ2-5): SQTIHQWPATLVQPVGSPLSLECTVEGTSNPNLYWYRQAAGRGLQLLFYSVGIGQISSEVPQNLSASRPQDRQFILSSKKLLLSDSGFYLCAWSREFGSAPQETQYFGPGTRLLVL.

As for this clone: The same CDR3 also results from other DNA sequences found in this sample. The chain employs TRBV4-2 and TRBJ2-3; tentatively, D is TRBD1 (5 bases). Trimming took off 0 bases at V and 1 base at J, with 5 bases between the two ends. Germline assignment: CDR1 LGHNA and CDR2 YNFKEQ. The CDR3 is 14 amino acids. CDR3 protein: CASSQDRGTDTQYF. The CDR3 DNA sequence: TGTGCCAGCAGCCAAGACAGGGGCACAGATACGCAGTATTTT.

The rearrangement joins TRBV27 to TRBJ2-5; perhaps TRBD1 as D (6 bases). CDR1 is MNHEY, CDR2 SMNVEV, per germline (reference sequence). Trimming stripped 6 bases from V and 1 base from J, with 15 bases between. The CDR3 runs to 15 residues. In nucleotides, the CDR3 is TGTGCCAGCAGGGCCACAGGGAACCCCCAAGAGACCCAGTACTTC. Its translation: CASRATGNPQETQYF.

CDR3 amino acids: CASSQAVNQPQHF. The CDR3 DNA reads TGCGCCAGCAGCCAAGCGGTCAATCAGCCCCAGCATTTT. The chain combines TRBV4-1 with TRBJ1-5; D uncertain. Germline CDR1 and CDR2: MGHRA and YSYEKL. Trimming pared 1 base from V and 3 bases from J, leaving 4 bases between. CDR3 size: 13 residues.

Comment on this clone: Other DNA sequences in the sample encode the same CDR3. The chain carries TRBV5-1 and TRBJ1-1; 8 positions match TRBD1. CDR1 SGHRS and CDR2 YFSETQ come from the germline V gene. J was trimmed by 0 bases and V by 4 bases; bases with no gene match: 2. CDR3 length: 14 residues. The CDR3 DNA follows: TGCGCCAGCAGCACGGGACAGGTGAACACTGAAGCTTTCTTT. It codes for CASSTGQVNTEAFF.

The J gene is TRBJ2-3, the V gene TRBV27, with TRBD1 identical over 7 bases. CDR1 and CDR2 from the germline V gene are MNHEY and SMNVEV (reference sequence). The V and J ends lost 5 bases and 4 bases, in that order; junction bases with no gene match: 6. The CDR3 consists of 14 residues. CDR3 coding DNA: TGTGCCAGCAGTCTGACAGGGAGTTCAGATACGCAGTATTTT. Its protein is CASSLTGSSDTQYF.

This chain joins TRBV4-1 and TRBJ2-5; 9 bases align to TRBD2. This CDR3 spans 16 amino acids. V gave up 2 bases and J gave up 1 base; unmatched junction bases: 5. In germline, CDR1 is MGHRA, CDR2 YSYEKL. The CDR3 protein is CASSQPRGGGQETQYF. CDR3 coding DNA: TGCGCCAGCAGCCAACCCCGCGGGGGGGGCCAAGAGACCCAGTACTTC.

V and J are TRBV10-3 and TRBJ1-6; D possibly corresponds to TRBD1 (5 bases). CDR1 and CDR2 from the germline V gene are ENHRY and SYGVKD. Trimming took 3 bases from V and 7 from J, leaving 10 bases between them. CDR3 length: 14 amino acids. The CDR3 loop reads CAISEGTVNSPLHF. CDR3 in DNA: TGTGCCATCAGTGAAGGGACGGTAAATTCACCCCTCCACTTT.

The gene calls are TRBV5-5 and TRBJ1-2; possible D gene TRBD1, 6 bases. From germline, CDR1 is SGHKS and CDR2 YYEKEE (reference sequence). Trimming shortened V by 5 bases and J by 7 bases, and 15 bases separated the two germline ends. The CDR3 is 13 residues long. The CDR3 DNA is TGTGCCAGCAGTGCCGGGACATTAGTTGGCTACACCTTC. Translated: CASSAGTLVGYTF.

The table lists this clone with a count of one. The chain carries TRBV6-5 and TRBJ2-2, with 9 bases matching TRBD2. The trim removed 6 bases at V and 7 bases at J, leaving 9 bases unmatched. This CDR3 is 15 amino acids long. Germline CDR1 reads MNHEY; CDR2 reads SVGAGI. CDR3 loop: CASRDAGGQGGELFF. The CDR3 nucleotides are TGTGCCAGCAGAGATGCGGGAGGGCAAGGCGGGGAGCTGTTTTTT.

The V gene is TRBV27, the J gene TRBJ2-1; TRBD2 agrees at 13 bases. CDR3 length: 16 amino acids. The germline V gene encodes CDR1 MNHEY and CDR2 SMNVEV (reference sequence). V trimming: 5 bases; J trimming: 7 bases; junction bases outside the gene matches: 8. The CDR3 coding sequence is TGTGCCAGCAGTCTCGGACTAGCGGGAGTTCGGAATGAGCAGTTCTTC. Amino acid sequence: CASSLGLAGVRNEQFF.

This clone showed up just once. The chain joins TRBV10-2 to TRBJ2-5, with no clear D. The CDR3 contains 13 residues. Germline CDR1 and CDR2: WSHSY and SAAADI. The V gene lost 4 bases and the J gene lost 1 base, with 7 bases spanning the gap. The CDR3 nucleotides read TGCGCCAGCAGTGCGGCGGCCCAAGAGACCCAGTACTTC. Amino acids: CASSAAAQETQYF.

The chain couples TRBV18 to TRBJ2-1; 10 nucleotides line up with TRBD1. CDR1 is KGHSH and CDR2 is LQKENI in the germline V gene. This CDR3 contains 14 residues. Trimming removed 5 bases from V and 6 bases from J; junction bases left unmatched: 4. Here the CDR3 reads CASSGTGESNEQFF. The CDR3 DNA reads TGTGCCAGCTCAGGGACAGGGGAGAGCAATGAGCAGTTCTTC.

The chain recombines TRBV9 with TRBJ2-5; D possibly corresponds to TRBD2 (6 bases). Germline-derived CDR1 and CDR2 are SGDLS and YYNGEE. CDR3 length: 15 residues. Trimming took off 0 bases at V and 3 bases at J, with 12 bases between the two ends. The CDR3 loop reads CASSVAQRAEETQYF. The CDR3 nucleotides read TGTGCCAGCAGCGTAGCTCAGCGGGCAGAAGAGACCCAGTACTTC.

The gene calls are TRBV28 and TRBJ2-1, with D maybe TRBD1 (6 bases). V was trimmed by 3 bases and J by 1 base, leaving 19 bases between them. This CDR3 is 18 amino acids long. The germline V gene has CDR1 MDHEN and CDR2 SYDVKM. The CDR3 spells CASSFVDPSQGSYNEQFF. For the CDR3, the DNA is TGTGCCAGCAGTTTTGTGGATCCTTCACAGGGTTCCTACAATGAGCAGTTCTTC.

The chain combines TRBV6-5 with TRBJ2-7; the D gene is possibly TRBD2 (6 bases). The V gene's germline CDR1 is MNHEY and CDR2 SVGAGI. V was shortened by 4 bases and J by 2 bases, with 9 bases between the two germline ends. The CDR3 length is 13 residues. The CDR3 region has the DNA TGTGCCAGCAGTTGGGGGAGGACCTACGAGCAGTACTTC. Translation: CASSWGRTYEQYF.

The chain recombines TRBV19 with TRBJ1-1, with D uncertain. V shed 7 bases and J shed 0 bases, with 12 bases lying between them. The CDR3 is made up of 14 amino acids. Germline values: CDR1 LNHDA, CDR2 SQIVND (reference sequence). CDR3 nucleotides: TGTGCCAGTATGAGGATAGGAATGAACACTGAAGCTTTCTTT. Amino acid sequence: CASMRIGMNTEAFF.

A single count supports this clone. The genes are TRBV10-2 and TRBJ1-1; 8 positions match TRBD1. Per germline, CDR1 WSHSY and CDR2 SAAADI. The CDR3 has 15 residues. V trimming: 0 bases; J trimming: 5 bases; junction bases outside the gene matches: 5. The CDR3 spells CASSESYRGGTEAFF. The CDR3 bases are TGCGCCAGCAGTGAGTCTTACAGGGGGGGGACTGAAGCTTTCTTT.

This clone was observed a handful of times. This chain connects TRBV2 to TRBJ1-6; 10 positions agree with TRBD1. Losses at the gene ends were 7 bases for V and 8 bases for J; bases not matched to a gene: 2. CDR1 and CDR2 (germline): SNHLY, FYNNEI. The CDR3 contains 13 residues. The CDR3 protein is CASIGTGDSPLHF. The CDR3 coding sequence is TGTGCCAGCATCGGGACAGGGGATTCACCCCTCCACTTT.

Details on this clone: The same CDR3 arises from other DNA sequences in this sample as well. V and J are TRBV5-1 and TRBJ2-3; D is unresolved. V was trimmed by 0 bases and J by 0 bases, leaving 5 bases between them. This CDR3 region has 14 residues. Germline loops: CDR1 SGHRS, CDR2 YFSETQ. In nucleotides, the CDR3 is TGCGCCAGCAGCTTGGTTAGGAGCACAGATACGCAGTATTTT. It translates to CASSLVRSTDTQYF.